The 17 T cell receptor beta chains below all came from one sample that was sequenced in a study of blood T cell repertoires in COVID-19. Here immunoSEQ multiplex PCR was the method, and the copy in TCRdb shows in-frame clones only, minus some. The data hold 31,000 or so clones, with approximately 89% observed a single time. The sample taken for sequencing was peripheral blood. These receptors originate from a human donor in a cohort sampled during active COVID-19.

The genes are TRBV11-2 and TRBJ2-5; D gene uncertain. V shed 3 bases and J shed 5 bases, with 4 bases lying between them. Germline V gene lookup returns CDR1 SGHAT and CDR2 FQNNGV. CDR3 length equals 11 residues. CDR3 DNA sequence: TGTGCCAGCAGCTTTCAGGAGACCCAGTACTTC. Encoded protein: CASSFQETQYF.

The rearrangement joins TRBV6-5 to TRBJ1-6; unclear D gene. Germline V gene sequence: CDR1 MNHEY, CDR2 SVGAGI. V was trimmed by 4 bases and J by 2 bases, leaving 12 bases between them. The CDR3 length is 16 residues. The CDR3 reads CASSSTRTTYNSPLHF. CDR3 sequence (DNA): TGTGCCAGCAGTTCGACACGTACCACCTATAATTCACCCCTCCACTTT.

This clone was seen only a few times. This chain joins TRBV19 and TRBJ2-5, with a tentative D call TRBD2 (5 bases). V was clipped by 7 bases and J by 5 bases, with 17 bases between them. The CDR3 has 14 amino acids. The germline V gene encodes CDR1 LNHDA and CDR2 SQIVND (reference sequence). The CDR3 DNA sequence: TGTGCCAGTACCTCAGCCGCGGGTGCGGAGACCCAGTACTTC. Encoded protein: CASTSAAGAETQYF.

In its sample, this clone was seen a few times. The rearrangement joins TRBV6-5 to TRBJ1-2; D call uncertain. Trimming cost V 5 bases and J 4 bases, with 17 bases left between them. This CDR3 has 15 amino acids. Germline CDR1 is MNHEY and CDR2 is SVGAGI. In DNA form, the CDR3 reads TGTGCCAGCAGTCAACAATCAGTCTCTTCCTATGGCTACACCTTC. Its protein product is CASSQQSVSSYGYTF.

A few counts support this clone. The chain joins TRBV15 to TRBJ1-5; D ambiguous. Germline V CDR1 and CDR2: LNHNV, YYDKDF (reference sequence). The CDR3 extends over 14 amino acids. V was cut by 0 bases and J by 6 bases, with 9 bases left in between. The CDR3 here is CATSRDRSGQPQHF. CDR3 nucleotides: TGTGCCACCAGCAGAGATAGATCTGGTCAGCCCCAGCATTTT.

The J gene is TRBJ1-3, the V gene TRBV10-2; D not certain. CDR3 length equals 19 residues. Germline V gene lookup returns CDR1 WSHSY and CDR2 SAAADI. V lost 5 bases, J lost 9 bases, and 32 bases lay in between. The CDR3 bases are TGCGCCAGCAGTCCCATTTACACGGAGAGCCCCTCGTCTCGTCCCACCATATATTTT. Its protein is CASSPIYTESPSSRPTIYF.

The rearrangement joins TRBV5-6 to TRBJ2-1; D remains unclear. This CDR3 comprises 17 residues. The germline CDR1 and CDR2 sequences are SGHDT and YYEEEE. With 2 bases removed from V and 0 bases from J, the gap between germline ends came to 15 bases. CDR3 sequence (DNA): TGTGCCAGCAGCTTTTGGGCGAATCTGTACTCCTACAATGAGCAGTTCTTC. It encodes CASSFWANLYSYNEQFF.

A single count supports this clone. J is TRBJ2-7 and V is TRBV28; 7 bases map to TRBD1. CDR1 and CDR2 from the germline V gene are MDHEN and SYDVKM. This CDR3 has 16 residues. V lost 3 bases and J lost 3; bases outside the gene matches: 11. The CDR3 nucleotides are TGTGCCAGCAGTTTTCGCCGGGACAGCTTGAGCTACGAGCAGTACTTC. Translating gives CASSFRRDSLSYEQYF.

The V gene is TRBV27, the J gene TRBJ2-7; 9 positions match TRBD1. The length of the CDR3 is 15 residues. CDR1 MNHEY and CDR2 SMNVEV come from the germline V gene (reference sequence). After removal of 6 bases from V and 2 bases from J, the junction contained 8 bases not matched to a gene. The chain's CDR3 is CASRHQQGATYEQYF. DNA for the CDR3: TGTGCCAGCAGACACCAACAGGGGGCGACCTACGAGCAGTACTTC.

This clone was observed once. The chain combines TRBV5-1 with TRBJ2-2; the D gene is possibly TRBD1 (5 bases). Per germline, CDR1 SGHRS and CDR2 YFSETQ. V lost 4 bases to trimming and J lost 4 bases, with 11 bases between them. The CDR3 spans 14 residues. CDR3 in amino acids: CASSHVDSTGELFF. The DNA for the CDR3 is TGCGCCAGCAGCCACGTCGACAGCACCGGGGAGCTGTTTTTT.

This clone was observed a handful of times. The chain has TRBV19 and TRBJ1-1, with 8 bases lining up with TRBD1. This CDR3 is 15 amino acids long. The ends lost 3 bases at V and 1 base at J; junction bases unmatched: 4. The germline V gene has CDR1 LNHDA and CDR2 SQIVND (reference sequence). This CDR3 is CASSIDRGRNTEAFF. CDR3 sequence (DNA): TGTGCCAGTAGTATTGACAGGGGACGGAACACTGAAGCTTTCTTT.

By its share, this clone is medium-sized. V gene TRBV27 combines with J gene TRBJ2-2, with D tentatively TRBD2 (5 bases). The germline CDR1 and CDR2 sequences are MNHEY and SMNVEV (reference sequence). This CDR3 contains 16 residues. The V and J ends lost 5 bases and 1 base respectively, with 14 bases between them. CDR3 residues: CASSASDSWNTGELFF. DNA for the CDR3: TGTGCCAGCAGTGCCTCGGACTCCTGGAACACCGGGGAGCTGTTTTTT.

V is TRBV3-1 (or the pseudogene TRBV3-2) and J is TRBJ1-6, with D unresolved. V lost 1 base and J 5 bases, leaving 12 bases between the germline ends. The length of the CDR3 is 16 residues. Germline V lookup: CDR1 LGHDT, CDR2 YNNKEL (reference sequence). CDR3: CASSQGEGAHNSPLHF. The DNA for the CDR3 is TGTGCCAGCAGCCAAGGAGAGGGCGCCCATAATTCACCCCTCCACTTT.

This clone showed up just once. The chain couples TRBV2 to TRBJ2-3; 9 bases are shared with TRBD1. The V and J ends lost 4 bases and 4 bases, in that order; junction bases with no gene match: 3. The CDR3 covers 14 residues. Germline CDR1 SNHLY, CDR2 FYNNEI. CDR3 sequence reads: CASSADRGPDTQYF. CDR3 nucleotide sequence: TGTGCCAGCAGTGCGGACAGGGGACCAGATACGCAGTATTTT.

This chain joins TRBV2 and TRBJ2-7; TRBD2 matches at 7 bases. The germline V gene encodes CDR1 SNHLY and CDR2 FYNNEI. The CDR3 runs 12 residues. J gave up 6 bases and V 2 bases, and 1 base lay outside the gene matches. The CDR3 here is CASSEQRGEQYF. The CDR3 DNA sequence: TGTGCCAGCAGTGAACAGCGGGGCGAGCAGTACTTC.

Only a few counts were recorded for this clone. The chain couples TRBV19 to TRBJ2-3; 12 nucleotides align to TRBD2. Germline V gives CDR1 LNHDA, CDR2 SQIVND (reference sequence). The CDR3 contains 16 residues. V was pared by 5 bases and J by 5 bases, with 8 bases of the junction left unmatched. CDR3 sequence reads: CASSPFLAGGGDTQYF. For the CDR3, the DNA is TGTGCCAGTAGTCCCTTCCTAGCGGGAGGGGGAGATACGCAGTATTTT. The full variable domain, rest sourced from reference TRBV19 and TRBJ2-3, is DGGITQSPKYLFRKEGQNVTLSCEQNLNHDAMYWYRQDPGQGLRLIYYSQIVNDFQKGDIAEGYSVSREKKESFPLTVTSAQKNPTAFYLCASSPFLAGGGDTQYFGPGTRLTVL.

The CDR3 bases are TGTGCCAGCAGGGGAGCCCTAGCCTATGGCTACACCTTC. Its protein is CASRGALAYGYTF. The chain has TRBV28 and TRBJ1-2, with D hard to call. The germline V gene encodes CDR1 MDHEN and CDR2 SYDVKM. Deletions cut 6 bases from V and 4 bases from J, with 12 bases between. CDR3 length: 13 residues.